The present entry profiles one T cell receptor (beta chain) with its context. CDR1 is LNHDA, CDR2 SQIVND, per germline (reference sequence). V shed 3 bases and J shed 1 base, with 13 bases lying between them. The CDR3 consists of 16 residues. The data are from a study of cytotoxic CD8 clonotypes in ibrutinib-treated CLL. Sequenced by immunoSEQ multiplex PCR; TCRdb stores in-frame clones only, minus some. The sample yields a few hundred thousand clones, around four fifths seen once. This specimen was PBMCs, taken before ibrutinib treatment. The receptor was isolated from a human donor with chronic lymphocytic leukemia. The V and J genes are TRBV19 and TRBJ1-3; the D is unclear. CDR3 sequence reads: CASSMFTATSGNTIYF. The CDR3, as DNA: TGTGCCAGTAGTATGTTTACTGCTACTTCTGGAAACACCATATATTTT.